This paragraph reports one T cell receptor (beta chain). This specimen comes from a study of blood T cell repertoires in COVID-19. Overall study: The United States, Italy and Spain provided the acute and convalescent COVID-19 samples. Sample material is recorded as cDNA or gDNA derived from T cells, B-cell-depleted T cells, or PBMCs.

The CDR3 loop spans 18 amino acids. As processed by the authors: For nucleated cells, counts were estimated from reference gene primer amplification. Assay: immunoSEQ multiplex PCR; the TCRdb copy retains only in-frame clones and omits some. That table furnishes V, J and clone size, whereas the DNA furnished D and trimming. The data contain a few hundred thousand clones, approximately 88% of them singletons. Sequenced input: peripheral blood. The TCR was taken from a woman aged 25 to 39 who had recovered from COVID-19. The chain employs TRBV21-1 and TRBJ2-7; the tabulated D call, TRBD2, remains unverified against the DNA. TRBV21-1 is given as a pseudogene. CDR3 region: CASSKDPVREGPIYEQYF. The CDR3 coding sequence is TGTGCCAGCAGCAAAGACCCGGTGAGGGAGGGGCCGATCTACGAGCAGTACTTC.